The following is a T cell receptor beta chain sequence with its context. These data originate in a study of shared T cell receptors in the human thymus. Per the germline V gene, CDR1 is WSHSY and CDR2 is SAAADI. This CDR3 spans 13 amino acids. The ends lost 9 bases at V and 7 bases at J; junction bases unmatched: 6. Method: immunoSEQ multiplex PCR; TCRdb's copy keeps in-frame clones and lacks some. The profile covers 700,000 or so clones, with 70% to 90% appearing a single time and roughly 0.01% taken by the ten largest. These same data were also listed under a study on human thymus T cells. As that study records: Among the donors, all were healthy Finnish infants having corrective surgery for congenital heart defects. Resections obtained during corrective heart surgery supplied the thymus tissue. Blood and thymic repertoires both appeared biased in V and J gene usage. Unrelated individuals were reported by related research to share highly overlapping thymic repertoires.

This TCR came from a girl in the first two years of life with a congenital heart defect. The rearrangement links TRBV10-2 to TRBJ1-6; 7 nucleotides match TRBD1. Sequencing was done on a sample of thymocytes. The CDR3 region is CASKTGENSPLHF. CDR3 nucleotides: TGCGCCAGTAAAACAGGGGAAAATTCACCCCTCCACTTT.